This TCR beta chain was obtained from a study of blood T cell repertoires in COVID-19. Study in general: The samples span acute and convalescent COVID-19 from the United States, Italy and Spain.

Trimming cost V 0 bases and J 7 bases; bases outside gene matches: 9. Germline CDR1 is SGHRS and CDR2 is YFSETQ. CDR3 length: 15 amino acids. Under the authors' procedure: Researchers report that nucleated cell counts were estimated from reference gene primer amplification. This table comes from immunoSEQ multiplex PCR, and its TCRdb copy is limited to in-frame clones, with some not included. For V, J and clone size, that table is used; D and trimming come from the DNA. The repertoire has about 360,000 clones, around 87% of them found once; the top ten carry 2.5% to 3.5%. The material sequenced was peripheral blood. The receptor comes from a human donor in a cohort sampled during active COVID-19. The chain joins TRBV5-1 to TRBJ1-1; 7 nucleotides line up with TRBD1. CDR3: CASSLDANRDSEAFF. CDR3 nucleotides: TGCGCCAGCAGCTTGGATGCGAACCGGGACAGTGAAGCTTTCTTT.